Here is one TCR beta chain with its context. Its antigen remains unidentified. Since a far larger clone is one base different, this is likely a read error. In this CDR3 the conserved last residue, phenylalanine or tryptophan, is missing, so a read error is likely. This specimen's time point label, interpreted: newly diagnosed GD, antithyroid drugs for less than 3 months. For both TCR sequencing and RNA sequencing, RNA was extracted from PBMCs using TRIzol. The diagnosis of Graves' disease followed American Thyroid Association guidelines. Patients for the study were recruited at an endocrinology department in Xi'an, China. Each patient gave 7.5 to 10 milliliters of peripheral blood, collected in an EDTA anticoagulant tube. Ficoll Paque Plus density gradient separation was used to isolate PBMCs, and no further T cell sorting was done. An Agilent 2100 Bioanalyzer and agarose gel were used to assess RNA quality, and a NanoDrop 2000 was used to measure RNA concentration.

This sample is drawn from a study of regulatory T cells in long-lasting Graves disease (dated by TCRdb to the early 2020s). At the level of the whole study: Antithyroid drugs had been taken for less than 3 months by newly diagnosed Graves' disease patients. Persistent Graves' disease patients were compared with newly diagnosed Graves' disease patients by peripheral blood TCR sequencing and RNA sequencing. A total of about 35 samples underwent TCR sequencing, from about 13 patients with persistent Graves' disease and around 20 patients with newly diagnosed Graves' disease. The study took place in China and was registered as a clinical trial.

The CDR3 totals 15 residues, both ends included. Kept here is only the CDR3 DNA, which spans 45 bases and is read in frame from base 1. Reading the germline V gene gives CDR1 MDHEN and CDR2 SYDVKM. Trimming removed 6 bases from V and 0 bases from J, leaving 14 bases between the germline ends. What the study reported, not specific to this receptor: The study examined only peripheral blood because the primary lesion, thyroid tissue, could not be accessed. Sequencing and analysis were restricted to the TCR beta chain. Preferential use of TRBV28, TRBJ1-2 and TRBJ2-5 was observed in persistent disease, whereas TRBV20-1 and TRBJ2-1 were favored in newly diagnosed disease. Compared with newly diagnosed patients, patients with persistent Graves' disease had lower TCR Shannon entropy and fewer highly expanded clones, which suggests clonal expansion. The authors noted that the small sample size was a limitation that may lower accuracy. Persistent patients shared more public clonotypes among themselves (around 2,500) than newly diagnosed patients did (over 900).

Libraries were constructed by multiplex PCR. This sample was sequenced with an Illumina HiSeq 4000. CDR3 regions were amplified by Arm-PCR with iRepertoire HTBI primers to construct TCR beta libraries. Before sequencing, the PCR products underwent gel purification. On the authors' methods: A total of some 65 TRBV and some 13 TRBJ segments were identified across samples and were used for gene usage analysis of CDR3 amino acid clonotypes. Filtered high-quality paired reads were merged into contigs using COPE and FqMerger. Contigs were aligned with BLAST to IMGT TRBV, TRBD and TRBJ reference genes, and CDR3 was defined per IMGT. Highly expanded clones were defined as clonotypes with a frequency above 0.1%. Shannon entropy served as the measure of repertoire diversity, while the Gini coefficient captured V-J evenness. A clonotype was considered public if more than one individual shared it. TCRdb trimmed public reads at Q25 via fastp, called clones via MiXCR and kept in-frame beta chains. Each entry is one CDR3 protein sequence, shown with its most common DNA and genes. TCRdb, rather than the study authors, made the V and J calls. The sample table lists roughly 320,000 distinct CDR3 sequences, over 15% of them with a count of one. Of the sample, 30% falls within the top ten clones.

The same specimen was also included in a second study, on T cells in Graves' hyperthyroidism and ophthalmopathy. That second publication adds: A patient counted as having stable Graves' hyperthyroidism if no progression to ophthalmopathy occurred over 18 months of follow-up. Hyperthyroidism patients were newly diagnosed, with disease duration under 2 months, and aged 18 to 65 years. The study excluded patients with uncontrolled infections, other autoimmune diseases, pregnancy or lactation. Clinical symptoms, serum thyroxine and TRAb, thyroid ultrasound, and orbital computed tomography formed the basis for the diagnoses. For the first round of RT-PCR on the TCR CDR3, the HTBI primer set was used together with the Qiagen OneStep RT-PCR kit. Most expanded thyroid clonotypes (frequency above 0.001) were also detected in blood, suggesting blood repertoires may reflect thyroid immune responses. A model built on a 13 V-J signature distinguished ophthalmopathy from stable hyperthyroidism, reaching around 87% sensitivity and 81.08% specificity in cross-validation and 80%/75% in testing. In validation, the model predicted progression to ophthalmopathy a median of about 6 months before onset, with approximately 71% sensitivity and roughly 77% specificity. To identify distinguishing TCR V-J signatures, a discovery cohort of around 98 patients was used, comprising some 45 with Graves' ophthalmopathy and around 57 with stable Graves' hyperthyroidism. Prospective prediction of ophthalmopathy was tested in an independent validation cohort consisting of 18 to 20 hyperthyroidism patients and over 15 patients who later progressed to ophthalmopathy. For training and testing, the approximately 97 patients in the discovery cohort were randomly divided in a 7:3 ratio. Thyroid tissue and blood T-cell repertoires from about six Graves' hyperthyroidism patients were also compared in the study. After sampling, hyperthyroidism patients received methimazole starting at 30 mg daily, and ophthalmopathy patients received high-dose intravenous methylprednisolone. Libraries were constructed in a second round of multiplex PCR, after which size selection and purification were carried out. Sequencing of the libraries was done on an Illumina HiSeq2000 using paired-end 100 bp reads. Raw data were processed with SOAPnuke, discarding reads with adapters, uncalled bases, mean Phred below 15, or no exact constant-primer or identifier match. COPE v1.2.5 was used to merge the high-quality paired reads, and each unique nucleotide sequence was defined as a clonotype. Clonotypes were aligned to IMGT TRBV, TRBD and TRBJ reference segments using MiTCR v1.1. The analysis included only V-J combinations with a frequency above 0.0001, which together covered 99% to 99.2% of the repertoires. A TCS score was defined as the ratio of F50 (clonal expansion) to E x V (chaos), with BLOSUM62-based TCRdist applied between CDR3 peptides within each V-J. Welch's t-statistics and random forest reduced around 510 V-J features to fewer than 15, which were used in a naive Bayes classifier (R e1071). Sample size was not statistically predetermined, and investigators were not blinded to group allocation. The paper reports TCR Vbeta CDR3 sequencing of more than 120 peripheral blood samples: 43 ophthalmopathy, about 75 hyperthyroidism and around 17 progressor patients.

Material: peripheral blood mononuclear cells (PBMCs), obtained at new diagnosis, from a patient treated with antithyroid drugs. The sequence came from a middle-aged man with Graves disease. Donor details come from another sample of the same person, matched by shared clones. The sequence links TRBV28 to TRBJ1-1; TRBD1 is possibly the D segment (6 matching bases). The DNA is TGTGCCAGCAGCTCAATCCGACAGGTGAACACTGAAGCTTTCCTT. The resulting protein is CASSSIRQVNTEAFL.